Sequencing of this T cell receptor beta chain was carried out in a study of blood T cells in healthy people across ages. A second PCR of 7 to 11 cycles used a sample-barcoded 5' primer and a J-beta primer mix. One entry per CDR3 protein results from TCRdb running MiXCR on the 5' RACE reads. The data show 710,000 or so distinct CDR3 sequences, 22% seen once. The V gene's germline CDR1 is ENHRY and CDR2 SYGVKD. CDR3 size: 13 residues. The rearrangement links TRBV10-3 to TRBJ2-5; D may correspond to TRBD1 or TRBD2 (5 bases each). The DNA end is a closer match to TRBJ2-7, so the J assignment may be wrong. This clonotype originated in a man aged 65-85 years in good health. Sequenced: blood. The CDR3 coding sequence is TGTGCCATCAGTGAAGGGACCTCCTACGAGCAGTACTTC. This encodes CAISEGTSYEQYF.